These T cell receptor beta chains were read from a single sample in a study of cytomegalovirus exposure and HLA in healthy donors. Repertoires were generated with immunoSEQ multiplex PCR, while TCRdb's copy carries only in-frame clones and drops some. This sample's table has around 130,000 clones. The sample was PBMCs. Source of these receptors: a woman aged 35 to 49 in good health and CMV-seronegative. The CDR3 runs from the conserved cysteine through the conserved F or W. D genes are given only for firm matches. Some rows have no size entry. The others give once, few or many, or a class for an expanded clone.

abundance | j_gene | v_gene | d_gene | CDR3nt | CDR3aa
. | TRBJ1-4 | TRBV11-1 | TRBD1 | TGTGCCAGCAGCTCGCCGGGACAGGGGGATGAAAAACTGTTTTTT | CASSSPGQGDEKLFF
medium-sized | TRBJ1-1 | TRBV5-6 | TRBD1 | TGTGCCAGCAGGGAGGACAGGTATAACACTGAAGCTTTCTTT | CASREDRYNTEAFF
. | TRBJ2-1 | TRBV11-3 | TRBD2 | TGTGCCAGCAGCTTGCCGACTAGCGGGGGGGGTGAGCAGTTCTTC | CASSLPTSGGGEQFF
. | TRBJ1-1 | TRBV7-2 | TRBD1 | TGTGCCAGCACCTTAGACGGGACAGGGAGAGCTTTCTTT | CASTLDGTGRAFF
. | TRBJ2-2 | TRBV28 | TRBD1 | TGTGCCAGCAGCGGGACAGACAGGGACGGGGAGCTGTTTTTT | CASSGTDRDGELFF
. | TRBJ1-1 | TRBV19 | TRBD1 | TGTGCCAGTACCCCGGGACAGGGGGCGGCTGAAGCTTTCTTT | CASTPGQGAAEAFF
. | TRBJ2-5 | TRBV5-1 | TRBD1 | TGCGCCAGCAGCTTGGCAGGACAGGGTTTTGAGACCCAGTACTTC | CASSLAGQGFETQYF
. | TRBJ2-3 | TRBV5-1 | TRBD2 | TGCGCCAGCGGGACTACTAGCGGGGGCACAGATACGCAGTATTTT | CASGTTSGGTDTQYF
. | TRBJ2-7 | TRBV20-1 | TRBD1 | TGCAGTGAGGACAGGGTGGGCGAGCAGTACTTC | CSEDRVGEQYF
. | TRBJ1-1 | TRBV28 | . | TGTGCCAGCAGCTTAAGCAGGGCTGAAGCTTTCTTT | CASSLSRAEAFF
. | TRBJ1-4 | TRBV5-1 | . | TGCGCCAGCAGCTTGGGAAGGGGTAATGAAAAACTGTTTTTT | CASSLGRGNEKLFF
. | TRBJ1-2 | TRBV10-3 | . | TGTGCCATCAGTGTAGACGGGGAAGGTGGCTACACCTTC | CAISVDGEGGYTF
. | TRBJ1-5 | TRBV28 | TRBD1 | TGTGCCAGCAGCCTGGCAGGGGGAAATCAGCCCCAGCATTTT | CASSLAGGNQPQHF
. | TRBJ1-4 | TRBV14 | TRBD1 | TGTGCCAGCAGCCCTAGGACAGGGGGAAATGAAAAACTGTTTTTT | CASSPRTGGNEKLFF
. | TRBJ2-5 | TRBV10-3 | TRBD2 | TGTGCCATCAGCCCAAGTAGCGGGGGGCCCCAAGAGACCCAGTACTTC | CAISPSSGGPQETQYF
. | TRBJ2-6 | TRBV18 | TRBD1 | TGTGCCAGCTCAGTTAAGGGGGCCTCTGGGGCCAACGTCCTGACTTTC | CASSVKGASGANVLTF
. | TRBJ1-1 | TRBV18 | . | TGTGCCAGCTCACCGCAATTACAGAACACTGAAGCTTTCTTT | CASSPQLQNTEAFF
. | TRBJ2-2 | TRBV5-4 | . | TGTGCCAGCGGCCCGATCGGGGAGGCCACCGGGGAGCTGTTTTTT | CASGPIGEATGELFF
. | TRBJ2-7 | TRBV9 | TRBD2 | TGTGCCAGCAGCGTAGACGGGGGACTACCCCTCCGCGAGCAGTACTTC | CASSVDGGLPLREQYF
. | TRBJ2-3 | TRBV4-3 | TRBD2 | TGCGCCAGCAGCCAAGCACTAGCGGGGGCCGGGGGAGCAGATACGCAGTATTTT | CASSQALAGAGGADTQYF
. | TRBJ1-5 | TRBV5-8 | . | TGTGCCAGCAGCATTGAACAGGGCGGAGAAAATCAGCCCCAGCATTTT | CASSIEQGGENQPQHF
. | TRBJ1-1 | TRBV9 | . | TGTGCCAGCAGCGGAGGGCCGGAGGGGGAGGGTAAAGCTTTCTTT | CASSGGPEGEGKAFF
. | TRBJ1-2 | TRBV5-1 | . | TGCGCCAGCGGCGACACAGGGCGCGGCTACACCTTC | CASGDTGRGYTF
. | TRBJ2-2 | TRBV4-3 | . | TGCGCCAGCAGCCAGGTGACCGGGACGAACACCGGGGAGCTGTTTTTT | CASSQVTGTNTGELFF
. | TRBJ2-3 | TRBV7-2 | . | TGTGCCAGCAGCCCTACTAGGACAGATACGCAGTATTTT | CASSPTRTDTQYF
. | TRBJ1-6 | TRBV9 | . | TGTGCCAGCAGCGTCGCTGCGTATAATTCACCCCTCCACTTT | CASSVAAYNSPLHF
. | TRBJ2-3 | TRBV29-1 | . | TGCAGCGTTGAAGTGCCCGGGACAACGGGAGGAGATACGCAGTATTTT | CSVEVPGTTGGDTQYF
. | TRBJ1-1 | TRBV18 | TRBD1 | TGTGCCAGCTCATCTACAGGGGACTGGGGTTCTGAAGCTTTCTTT | CASSSTGDWGSEAFF
. | TRBJ1-2 | TRBV29-1 | TRBD1 | TGCAGCGGGGGGGACAGAAACTATGGCTACACCTTC | CSGGDRNYGYTF
. | TRBJ2-7 | TRBV10-3 | . | TGTGCCATCAGTGGACCGGGGTTAAACGAGCAGTACTTC | CAISGPGLNEQYF
. | TRBJ2-5 | TRBV9 | TRBD1 | TGTGCCAGCAGCGTAGGGGTCGGGGGACAGGGGGCTGAGACCCAGTACTTC | CASSVGVGGQGAETQYF
. | TRBJ2-7 | TRBV7-2 | . | TGTGCCAGCAGCTTAGGGGACAAGGCAGAGTACTTC | CASSLGDKAEYF
. | TRBJ2-7 | TRBV19 | TRBD1 | TGTGCCAGTAGTATTACCGGGACAGGGGCCCACGAGCAGTACTTC | CASSITGTGAHEQYF
. | TRBJ1-4 | TRBV28 | TRBD1 | TGTGCCAGCAGCTCCGGACAGGGGTTGAATGAAAAACTGTTTTTT | CASSSGQGLNEKLFF
. | TRBJ2-2 | TRBV6-1 | . | TGTGCCAGCAGTGATCTAGGCCACCTCACCGGGGAGCTGTTTTTT | CASSDLGHLTGELFF
. | TRBJ1-2 | TRBV5-5 | . | TGTGCCAGCAGCTCCTGGACAGTGCGGGAGAACTATGGCTACACCTTC | CASSSWTVRENYGYTF
. | TRBJ1-1 | TRBV28 | . | TGTGCCAGCAGTCCCCCACAGGGCCTTATCACTGAAGCTTTCTTT | CASSPPQGLITEAFF
. | TRBJ1-2 | TRBV7-9 | TRBD1 | TGTGCCAGCAGCCTAGACAGGGACTATGGCTACACCTTC | CASSLDRDYGYTF
. | TRBJ2-3 | TRBV9 | TRBD2 | TGTGCCAGCAGCGTAGGACTAGCGGGATTCAGGTCAGATACGCAGTATTTT | CASSVGLAGFRSDTQYF
. | TRBJ2-1 | TRBV6-6 | . | TGTGCCAGGACGGCTTTTTGGGGGGAAGGTTACAATGAGCAGTTCTTC | CARTAFWGEGYNEQFF
. | TRBJ1-2 | TRBV6-5 | . | TGTGCCAGCAGTTACTCCAGGGTGGAATTAAGCTACACCTTC | CASSYSRVELSYTF
. | TRBJ2-5 | TRBV5-1 | TRBD1 | TGCGCCAGCAGCGTCAACCCTACAGGGGATCAAGAGACCCAGTACTTC | CASSVNPTGDQETQYF
. | TRBJ2-3 | TRBV5-6 | TRBD2 | TGTGCCAGCAGCTTGGCAGGGACTAGCCAAAACAGGTATTTT | CASSLAGTSQNRYF
. | TRBJ1-5 | TRBV7-9 | . | TGTGCCAGCAGCCGAGACAGTTATCAGCCCCAGCATTTT | CASSRDSYQPQHF
. | TRBJ2-2 | TRBV9 | TRBD1 | TGTGCCAGCACCCGCGGACAGGCTAACACCGGGGAGCTGTTTTTT | CASTRGQANTGELFF
. | TRBJ2-5 | TRBV18 | TRBD1 | TGTGCCAGCTCAATCGGACAGGGGCAAGAGACCCAGTACTTC | CASSIGQGQETQYF
. | TRBJ1-6 | TRBV2 | . | TGTGCCAGCAGGGAGGTTGGGCAGGTCGAATCACCCCTCCACTTT | CASREVGQVESPLHF
. | TRBJ1-5 | TRBV28 | . | TGTGCCAGCATCCCTCCCCTGAGGGGCAATCAGCCCCAGCATTTT | CASIPPLRGNQPQHF
. | TRBJ1-1 | TRBV19 | . | TGTGCCAGTAGTACCCAATACACGACAGTTTTT | CASSTQYTTVF
. | TRBJ1-1 | TRBV10-3 | TRBD1 | TGTGCCATCAGTGAGTTGACAGGGATTGGGACTGAAGCTTTCTTT | CAISELTGIGTEAFF
. | TRBJ1-6 | TRBV5-6 | TRBD1 | TGTGCCAGCAGCGGGGGGAGGGACAGGGTGTCACCCCTCCACTTT | CASSGGRDRVSPLHF
. | TRBJ2-7 | TRBV2 | . | TGTGCCAGCAAACAGGCAGGCGTCTCCTACGAGCAGTACTTC | CASKQAGVSYEQYF